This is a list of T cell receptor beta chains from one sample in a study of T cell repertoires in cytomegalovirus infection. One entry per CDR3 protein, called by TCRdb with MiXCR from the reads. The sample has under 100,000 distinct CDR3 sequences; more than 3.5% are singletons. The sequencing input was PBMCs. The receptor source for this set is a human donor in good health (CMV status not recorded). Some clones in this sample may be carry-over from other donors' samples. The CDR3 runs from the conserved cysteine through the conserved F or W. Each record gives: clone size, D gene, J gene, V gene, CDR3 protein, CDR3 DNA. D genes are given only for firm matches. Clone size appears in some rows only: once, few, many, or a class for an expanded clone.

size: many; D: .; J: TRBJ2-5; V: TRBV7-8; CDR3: CASSLVRMVGQETQYF; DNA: TGTGCCAGCAGCTTAGTTCGGATGGTGGGGCAAGAGACCCAGTACTTC
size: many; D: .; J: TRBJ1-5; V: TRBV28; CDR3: CASSLWGGKQPQHF; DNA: TGTGCCAGCAGTTTATGGGGGGGGAAACAGCCCCAGCATTTT
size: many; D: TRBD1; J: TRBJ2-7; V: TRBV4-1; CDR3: CASSLRGTGENEQYF; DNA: TGCGCCAGCAGCCTCCGGGGGACAGGGGAAAACGAGCAGTACTTC
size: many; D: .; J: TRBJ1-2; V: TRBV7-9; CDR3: CASSYGSNYGYTF; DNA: TGTGCCAGCAGCTACGGGTCTAACTATGGCTACACCTTC
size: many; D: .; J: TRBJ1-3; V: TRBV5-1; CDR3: CASWNEPNSGNTIYF; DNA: TGCGCCAGCTGGAACGAACCTAACTCTGGAAACACCATATATTTT
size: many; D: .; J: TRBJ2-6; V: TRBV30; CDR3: CAWSVSPGANVLTF; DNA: TGTGCCTGGAGTGTTAGCCCTGGGGCCAACGTCCTGACTTTC
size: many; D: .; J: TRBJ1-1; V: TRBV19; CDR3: CASSIFDGGVPEAFF; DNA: TGTGCCAGTAGTATTTTCGACGGAGGGGTCCCTGAAGCTTTCTTT
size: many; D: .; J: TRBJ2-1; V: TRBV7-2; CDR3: CASSPQGGYNEQFF; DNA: TGTGCCAGCAGCCCCCAAGGGGGATACAATGAGCAGTTCTTC
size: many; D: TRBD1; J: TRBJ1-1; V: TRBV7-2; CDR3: CASSLISGGPNTEAFF; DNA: TGTGCCAGCAGCTTAATTTCAGGGGGCCCGAACACTGAAGCTTTCTTT
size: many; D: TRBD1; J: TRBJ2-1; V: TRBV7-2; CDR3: CASSKRPQGAYNEQFF; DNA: TGTGCCAGCAGCAAGCGTCCACAGGGGGCCTACAATGAGCAGTTCTTC
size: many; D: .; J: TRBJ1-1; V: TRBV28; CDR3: CASSFTGTGTEAFF; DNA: TGTGCCAGCAGTTTCACAGGGACCGGCACTGAAGCTTTCTTT
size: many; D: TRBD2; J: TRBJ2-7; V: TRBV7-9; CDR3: CASSLVRGGPTYEQYF; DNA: TGTGCCAGCAGCTTAGTACGCGGGGGGCCCACCTACGAGCAGTACTTC
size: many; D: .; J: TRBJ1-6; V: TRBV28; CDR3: CASSLRQTNSPLHF; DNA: TGTGCCAGCAGTTTGCGTCAGACTAATTCACCCCTCCACTTT
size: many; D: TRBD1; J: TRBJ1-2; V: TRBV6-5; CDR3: CASSYSTGGNGYTF; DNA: TGTGCCAGCAGTTACTCCACAGGGGGCAACGGCTACACCTTC
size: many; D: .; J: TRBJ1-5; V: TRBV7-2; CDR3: CASSLVQGLNQPQHF; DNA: TGTGCCAGCAGCTTAGTACAGGGTCTAAATCAGCCCCAGCATTTT
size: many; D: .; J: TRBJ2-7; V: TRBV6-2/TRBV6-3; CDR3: CASSFGQYEQYF; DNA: TGTGCCAGCAGTTTCGGACAATACGAGCAGTACTTC
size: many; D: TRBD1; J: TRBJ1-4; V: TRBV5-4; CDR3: CASSLRGRSEKLFF; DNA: TGTGCCAGCAGCTTGAGGGGGCGGAGTGAAAAACTGTTTTTT
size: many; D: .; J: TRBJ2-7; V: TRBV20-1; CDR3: CSASQLRGSYEQYF; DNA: TGCAGTGCCAGTCAATTACGGGGATCCTACGAGCAGTACTTC
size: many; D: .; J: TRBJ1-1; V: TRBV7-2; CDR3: CASSLDSRGTEAFF; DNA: TGTGCCAGCAGCTTAGACAGCCGCGGCACTGAAGCTTTCTTT
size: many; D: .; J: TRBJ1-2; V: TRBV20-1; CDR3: CSAGRDNYGYTF; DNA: TGCAGTGCTGGGCGGGATAACTATGGCTACACCTTC
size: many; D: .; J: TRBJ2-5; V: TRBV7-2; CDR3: CASSSNGVSQETQYF; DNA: TGTGCCAGCAGCTCTAACGGGGTTTCCCAAGAGACCCAGTACTTC
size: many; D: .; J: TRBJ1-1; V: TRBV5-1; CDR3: CASSLIPNRDMNTEAFF; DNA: TGCGCCAGCAGCTTAATACCAAACAGGGACATGAACACTGAAGCTTTCTTT
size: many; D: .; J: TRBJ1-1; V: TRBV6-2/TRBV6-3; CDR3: CASSPETRSPEAFF; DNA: TGTGCCAGCAGTCCCGAAACCAGGAGCCCTGAAGCTTTCTTT
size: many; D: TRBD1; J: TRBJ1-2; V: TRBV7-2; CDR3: CASSFPGQLYGYTF; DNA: TGTGCCAGCAGCTTTCCGGGACAGCTATATGGCTACACCTTC
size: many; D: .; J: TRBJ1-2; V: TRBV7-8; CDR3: CASSLEWGDYGYTF; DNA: TGTGCCAGCAGCTTAGAATGGGGCGACTATGGCTACACCTTC
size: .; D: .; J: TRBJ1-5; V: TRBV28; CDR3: CASRKGNQPQHF; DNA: TGTGCCAGCCGTAAGGGGAATCAGCCCCAGCATTTT
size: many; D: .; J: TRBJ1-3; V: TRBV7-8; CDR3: CASSLAEIGRNTIYF; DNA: TGTGCCAGCAGCTTAGCGGAGATTGGGAGAAACACCATATATTTT
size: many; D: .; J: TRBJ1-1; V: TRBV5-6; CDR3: CASSLQGAIEAFF; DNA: TGTGCCAGCAGCTTACAGGGCGCGATTGAAGCTTTCTTT
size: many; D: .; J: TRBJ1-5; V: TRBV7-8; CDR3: CASSLVVRPGQPQHF; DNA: TGTGCCAGCAGCTTAGTGGTACGCCCGGGACAGCCCCAGCATTTT
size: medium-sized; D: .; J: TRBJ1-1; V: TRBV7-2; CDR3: CASSFDPLSTEAFF; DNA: TGTGCCAGCAGCTTCGATCCTCTCAGCACTGAAGCTTTCTTT
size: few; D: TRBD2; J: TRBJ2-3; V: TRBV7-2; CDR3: CASSQVDWVAGGEGADTQYF; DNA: TGTGCCAGCAGCCAAGTGGACTGGGTAGCGGGGGGGGAAGGCGCAGATACGCAGTATTTT
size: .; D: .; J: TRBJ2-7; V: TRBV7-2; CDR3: CASSFFAGAYEQYF; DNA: TGTGCCAGCAGTTTTTTTGCCGGGGCCTACGAGCAGTACTTC
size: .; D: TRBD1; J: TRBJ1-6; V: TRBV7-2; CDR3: CASSTRDSYKSPLHF; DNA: TGTGCCAGCAGCACGCGGGACAGCTATAAATCACCCCTCCACTTT
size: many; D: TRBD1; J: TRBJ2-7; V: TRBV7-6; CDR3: CASSLRVGGQVPDYEQYF; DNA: TGTGCCAGCAGCTTGAGAGTTGGTGGACAGGTCCCCGACTACGAGCAGTACTTC
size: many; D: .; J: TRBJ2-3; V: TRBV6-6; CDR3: CASSNRLGERDRLGQYF; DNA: TGTGCCAGCAGCAACCGACTGGGGGAAAGGGACCGTCTTGGGCAGTATTTT
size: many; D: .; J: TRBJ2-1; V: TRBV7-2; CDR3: CASSPPCEQFF; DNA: TGTGCCAGCAGCCCTCCATGTGAGCAGTTCTTC
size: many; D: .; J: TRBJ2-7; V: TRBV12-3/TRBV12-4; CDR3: CASGPQWDEQYF; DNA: TGTGCCAGCGGGCCCCAGTGGGACGAGCAGTACTTC
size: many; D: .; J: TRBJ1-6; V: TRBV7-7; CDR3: CASSLRQYHNSPLHF; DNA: TGTGCTAGCAGCTTAAGACAGTACCATAATTCACCCCTCCACTTT
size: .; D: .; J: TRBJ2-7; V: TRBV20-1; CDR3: CSARAGGTRAVGSYAQYF; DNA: TGCAGTGCTAGAGCGGGTGGGACACGAGCGGTAGGCTCCTACGCGCAGTACTTC
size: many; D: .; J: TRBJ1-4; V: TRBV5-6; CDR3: CASSRRLSTNEKLFF; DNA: TGTGCCAGCAGCCGACGGCTTTCAACTAATGAAAAACTGTTTTTT
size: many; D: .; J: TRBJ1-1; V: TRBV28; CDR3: CASRNTEAFF; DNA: TGTGCCAGCAGGAACACTGAAGCTTTCTTT
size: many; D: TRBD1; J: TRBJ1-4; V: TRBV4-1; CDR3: CASSQGAGGNEKLFF; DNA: TGCGCCAGCAGCCAAGGGGCAGGGGGGAATGAAAAACTGTTTTTT
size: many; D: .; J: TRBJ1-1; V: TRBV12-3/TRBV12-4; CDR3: CASTYGGRTTEAFF; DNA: TGTGCCAGCACCTATGGGGGGAGGACCACTGAAGCTTTCTTT
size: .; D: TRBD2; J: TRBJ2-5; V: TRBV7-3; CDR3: CASRLSRGGETQYF; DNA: TGTGCCAGCCGCTTAAGCCGGGGGGGAGAGACACAGTACTTC
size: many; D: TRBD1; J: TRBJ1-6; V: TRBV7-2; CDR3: CASSLGDRDHPALHF; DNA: TGTGCCAGCAGCTTAGGGGACAGGGACCACCCGGCCCTCCACTTT
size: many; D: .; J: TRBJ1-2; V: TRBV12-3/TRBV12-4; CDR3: CASSLSDSYYGYTF; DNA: TGTGCCAGCAGTTTGTCGGACAGCTACTATGGCTACACCTTC
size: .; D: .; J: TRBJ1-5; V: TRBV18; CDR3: CASSAQRGTGEQPQQF; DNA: TGTGCCAGCTCGGCCCAGAGGGGGACGGGGGAGCAGCCTCAGCAGTTT
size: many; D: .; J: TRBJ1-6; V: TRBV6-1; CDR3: CASSELNRAYNSPLHF; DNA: TGTGCCAGCAGTGAATTAAACAGGGCTTATAATTCACCCCTCCACTTT
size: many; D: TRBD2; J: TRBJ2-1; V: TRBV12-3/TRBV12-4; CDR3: CASSLASGGGNEQFF; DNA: TGTGCCAGCAGTTTAGCATCCGGGGGGGGCAATGAGCAGTTCTTC
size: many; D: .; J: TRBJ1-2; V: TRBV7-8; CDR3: CASSLGGRGRSGGYTF; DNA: TGTGCCAGCAGCTTGGGCGGCAGGGGAAGAAGTGGCGGCTACACCTTC
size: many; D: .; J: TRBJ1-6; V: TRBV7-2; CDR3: CASSLKGGVHSPLHF; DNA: TGTGCCAGCAGCTTAAAGGGAGGGGTGCATTCACCCCTCCACTTT
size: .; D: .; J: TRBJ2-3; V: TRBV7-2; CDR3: CASSPPFTAISDTQYF; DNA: TGTGCCAGCAGCCCTCCTTTCACGGCAATCTCAGATACGCAGTATTTT
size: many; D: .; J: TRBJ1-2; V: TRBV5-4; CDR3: CASSFSENYGYTF; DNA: TGTGCCAGCAGCTTCTCTGAAAACTATGGCTACACCTTC
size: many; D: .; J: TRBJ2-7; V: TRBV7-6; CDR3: CASSLGFGYEQYF; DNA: TGTGCCAGCAGCTTAGGATTTGGCTACGAGCAGTACTTC
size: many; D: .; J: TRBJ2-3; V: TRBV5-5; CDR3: CASSLDGVRSTDTQYF; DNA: TGTGCCAGCAGCCTAGACGGGGTGAGGAGCACAGATACGCAGTATTTT
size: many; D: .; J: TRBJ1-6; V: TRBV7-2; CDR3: CASSDPGVNSYNSPLHF; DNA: TGTGCCAGCAGCGACCCAGGGGTAAACTCCTATAATTCACCCCTCCACTTT
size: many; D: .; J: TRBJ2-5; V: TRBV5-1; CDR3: CASSLTSSGETQYF; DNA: TGCGCCAGCAGCTTGACTAGCTCCGGAGAGACCCAGTACTTC
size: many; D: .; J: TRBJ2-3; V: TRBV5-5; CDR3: CVSSRTGITDTQYF; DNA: TGTGTCAGCAGCAGAACGGGGATCACAGATACGCAGTATTTT
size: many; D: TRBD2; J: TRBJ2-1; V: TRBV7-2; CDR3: CASSLIPSGGYNEQFF; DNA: TGTGCCAGCAGCCTCATTCCCAGCGGGGGGTACAATGAGCAGTTCTTC
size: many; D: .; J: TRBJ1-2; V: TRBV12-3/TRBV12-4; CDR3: CASSPGFTYGYTF; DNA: TGTGCCAGCAGTCCAGGGTTTACCTATGGCTACACCTTC